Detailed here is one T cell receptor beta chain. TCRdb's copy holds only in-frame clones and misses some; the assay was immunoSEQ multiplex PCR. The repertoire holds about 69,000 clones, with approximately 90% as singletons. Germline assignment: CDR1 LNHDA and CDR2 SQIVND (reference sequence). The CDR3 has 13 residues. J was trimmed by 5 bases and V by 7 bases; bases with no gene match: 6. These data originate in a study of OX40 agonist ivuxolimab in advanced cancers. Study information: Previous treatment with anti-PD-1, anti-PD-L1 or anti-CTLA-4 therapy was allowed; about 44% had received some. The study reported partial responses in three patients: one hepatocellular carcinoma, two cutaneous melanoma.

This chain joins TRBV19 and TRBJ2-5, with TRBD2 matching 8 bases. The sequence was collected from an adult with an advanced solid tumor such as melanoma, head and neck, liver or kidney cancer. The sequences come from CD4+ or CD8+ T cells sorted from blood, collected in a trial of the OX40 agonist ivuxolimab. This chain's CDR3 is CASKPGGAETQYF. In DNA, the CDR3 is TGTGCCAGTAAACCGGGAGGGGCTGAGACCCAGTACTTC.